A selection of T cell receptor beta chains follows, all from one sample in a study of shared clonotypes between healthy human individuals. Assay used: immunoSEQ multiplex PCR; TCRdb lists only in-frame clones, some missing. The table records over a million clones, 95% to 99% of them present only once. The sample was naive CD4+ T cells sorted from blood. The receptor set was obtained from a young man in good health. Both conserved end residues are part of each CDR3. A D gene is named only where the DNA matches it firmly. Size is omitted from some rows. Given values are once, few, many or a class for expanded clones.

J gene	V gene	clone size	D gene	CDR3 protein	CDR3 DNA
TRBJ2-7	TRBV19	NA	NA	CASSMRYAAYEQYF	TGTGCCAGTAGTATGAGATACGCAGCCTACGAGCAGTACTTC
TRBJ2-7	TRBV14	NA	TRBD1	CASSQIRDRVGEQYF	TGTGCCAGCAGCCAGATCCGGGACAGGGTGGGGGAGCAGTACTTC
TRBJ2-1	TRBV10-3	NA	NA	CAIRRSGWDEQFF	TGTGCCATCAGGCGATCGGGGTGGGATGAGCAGTTCTTC
TRBJ2-7	TRBV5-4	NA	NA	CASSPDPNSGEQYF	TGTGCCAGCAGCCCTGACCCTAACAGTGGCGAGCAGTACTTC
TRBJ2-3	TRBV9	NA	NA	CASSVGARDTQYF	TGTGCCAGCAGCGTAGGGGCTCGAGATACGCAGTATTTT
TRBJ1-4	TRBV18	NA	TRBD1	CASSSRQGMNEKLFF	TGTGCCAGCTCATCAAGACAGGGAATGAATGAAAAACTGTTTTTT
TRBJ1-1	TRBV5-4	NA	NA	CASMEGSNTEAFF	TGTGCCAGCATGGAGGGGTCAAACACTGAAGCTTTCTTT
TRBJ2-1	TRBV5-1	NA	NA	CASSGGEEYNEQFF	TGCGCCAGCAGCGGGGGTGAGGAGTACAATGAGCAGTTCTTC
TRBJ1-2	TRBV18	NA	TRBD1	CASSPGGQVLHYGYTF	TGTGCCAGCTCACCAGGGGGACAGGTCTTACACTATGGCTACACCTTC
TRBJ1-2	TRBV7-2	NA	NA	CASSLVSRRKANYGYTF	TGTGCCAGCAGCTTAGTCTCCCGACGGAAAGCTAACTATGGCTACACCTTC
TRBJ1-2	TRBV13	NA	NA	CASSRSVGGGYTF	TGTGCCAGCAGCCGATCGGTGGGAGGTGGCTACACCTTC
TRBJ2-7	TRBV4-3	NA	TRBD1	CASSQGPGQGTDEQYF	TGCGCCAGCAGCCAAGGACCGGGACAGGGGACGGACGAGCAGTACTTC
TRBJ1-2	TRBV29-1	NA	TRBD1	CSVGRGQGSYGYTF	TGCAGCGTTGGTCGCGGACAGGGGTCCTATGGCTACACCTTC
TRBJ1-3	TRBV6-1	NA	NA	CASSEVGAASGNTIYF	TGTGCCAGCAGTGAAGTCGGGGCAGCCTCTGGAAACACCATATATTTT
TRBJ1-1	TRBV19	NA	NA	CASSMRGNTEAFF	TGTGCCAGTAGTATGCGGGGGAACACTGAAGCTTTCTTT
TRBJ2-7	TRBV7-9	NA	TRBD1	CASSLGGQGAKAYEQYF	TGTGCCAGCAGCTTAGGTGGGCAGGGGGCCAAGGCCTACGAGCAGTACTTC
TRBJ1-1	TRBV28	NA	NA	CASSLGTGNTEAFF	TGTGCCAGCAGTTTAGGTACGGGGAACACTGAAGCTTTCTTT
TRBJ2-3	TRBV5-4	NA	TRBD2	CASSSLAGGTDTQYF	TGTGCCAGCAGCTCCTTAGCGGGCGGCACAGATACGCAGTATTTT
TRBJ2-1	TRBV9	NA	NA	CASSATGWNEQFF	TGTGCCAGCAGCGCCACAGGGTGGAATGAGCAGTTCTTC
TRBJ2-3	TRBV5-4	NA	TRBD2	CASSLDSGRGADTQYF	TGTGCCAGCAGCTTGGACAGCGGACGGGGGGCAGATACGCAGTATTTT
TRBJ2-1	TRBV6-4	NA	NA	CASSDSRRGASGQYNEQFF	TGTGCCAGCAGTGACTCCCGGAGGGGGGCTAGCGGACAATACAATGAGCAGTTCTTC
TRBJ1-1	TRBV11-2	NA	NA	CASRKGGLNTEAFF	TGTGCCAGCAGGAAAGGTGGTCTGAACACTGAAGCTTTCTTT
TRBJ2-5	TRBV18	NA	NA	CASSPGGLQETQYF	TGTGCCAGCTCACCGGGGGGCCTCCAAGAGACCCAGTACTTC
TRBJ1-3	TRBV19	NA	NA	CASSQGRPLSGNTIYF	TGTGCCAGTAGTCAGGGACGGCCGCTCTCTGGAAACACCATATATTTT
TRBJ2-1	TRBV5-1	NA	NA	CASSLVAGNNEQFF	TGCGCCAGCAGCTTGGTCGCAGGGAACAATGAGCAGTTCTTC
TRBJ2-1	TRBV7-9	NA	NA	CASSPFGSGTHNEQFF	TGTGCCAGCAGCCCCTTTGGTTCAGGGACTCACAATGAGCAGTTCTTC
TRBJ1-2	TRBV14	NA	TRBD1	CASSQGTGPFYGYTF	TGTGCCAGCAGCCAAGGGACAGGACCCTTCTATGGCTACACCTTC
TRBJ2-7	TRBV6-1	NA	NA	CASTPLSVASYEQYF	TGTGCCAGCACCCCATTAAGTGTCGCCTCCTACGAGCAGTACTTC
TRBJ1-2	TRBV6-6	NA	NA	CASSYSTEFNYGYTF	TGTGCCAGCAGTTACTCTACGGAGTTCAACTATGGCTACACCTTC
TRBJ2-1	TRBV7-6	NA	TRBD1	CASSLGQASGNEQFF	TGTGCCAGCAGCTTGGGACAGGCCTCGGGGAATGAGCAGTTCTTC
TRBJ2-2	TRBV7-8	once	TRBD1	CASSKDRGWLFF	TGTGCCAGCAGCAAGGACAGGGGATGGTTGTTTTTT
TRBJ2-7	TRBV7-2	NA	TRBD2	CASSLAASGSGEQYF	TGTGCCAGCAGCTTAGCGGCTAGCGGGAGCGGCGAGCAGTACTTC
TRBJ2-3	TRBV7-9	NA	NA	CASSLRSPEPTDTQYF	TGTGCCAGCAGCTTACGTAGTCCAGAACCCACAGATACGCAGTATTTT
TRBJ2-2	TRBV28	NA	NA	CASSLGGRANTGELFF	TGTGCCAGCAGTTTAGGGGGCAGGGCGAACACCGGGGAGCTGTTTTTT
TRBJ2-7	TRBV7-3	NA	NA	CASSLTGDGIYEQYF	TGTGCCAGCAGCTTAACGGGGGATGGAATCTACGAGCAGTACTTC
TRBJ2-5	TRBV5-1	once	NA	CASSLAGRETQYF	TGCGCCAGCAGCTTGGCCGGGAGAGAGACCCAGTACTTC
TRBJ2-1	TRBV13	NA	NA	CASSFSGAYNEQFF	TGTGCCAGCAGCTTTTCAGGAGCCTACAATGAGCAGTTCTTC
TRBJ1-5	TRBV7-7	few	NA	CASFGKTNQPQHF	TGTGCTAGCTTTGGGAAAACCAATCAGCCCCAGCATTTT
TRBJ1-4	TRBV9	NA	NA	CASSVAGTGRTNEKLFF	TGTGCCAGCAGCGTAGCGGGAACAGGGAGAACTAATGAAAAACTGTTTTTT
TRBJ2-3	TRBV29-1	NA	TRBD2	CSVGGLAGPDTQYF	TGCAGCGTAGGCGGACTAGCGGGGCCAGATACGCAGTATTTT
TRBJ1-4	TRBV27	NA	NA	CASSPPTQGGKLFF	TGTGCCAGCAGCCCCCCCACACAGGGAGGGAAACTGTTTTTT
TRBJ2-7	TRBV7-9	NA	NA	CASCGFRGTGDEQYF	TGTGCCAGCTGTGGTTTCAGGGGTACCGGGGATGAGCAGTACTTC
TRBJ1-2	TRBV10-3	once	NA	CAISGSSDNYGYTF	TGTGCCATCTCGGGTAGCAGCGATAACTATGGCTACACCTTC
TRBJ1-5	TRBV6-5	NA	NA	CASSYGGALGQPQHF	TGTGCCAGCAGTTATGGGGGGGCGCTTGGGCAGCCCCAGCATTTT
TRBJ2-7	TRBV6-1	once	TRBD1	CASSTPDRGVYEQYF	TGTGCCAGCAGTACTCCGGACAGGGGCGTCTACGAGCAGTACTTC
TRBJ2-7	TRBV2	NA	NA	CASSEVQVYEQYF	TGTGCCAGCAGTGAAGTACAAGTTTACGAGCAGTACTTC
TRBJ2-2	TRBV5-1	NA	TRBD2	CASSLGAGGTGELFF	TGCGCCAGCAGCTTGGGCGCGGGAGGCACCGGGGAGCTGTTTTTT
TRBJ1-1	TRBV5-6	NA	NA	CASSYLLGMNTEAFF	TGTGCCAGCAGCTACCTATTGGGTATGAACACTGAAGCTTTCTTT
TRBJ2-7	TRBV5-1	NA	TRBD1	CASSWSGQGYEQYF	TGCGCCAGCAGCTGGTCGGGACAGGGCTACGAGCAGTACTTC
TRBJ1-5	TRBV28	NA	NA	CASSPTLSNQPQHF	TGTGCCAGCAGCCCGACGCTAAGCAATCAGCCCCAGCATTTT
TRBJ1-2	TRBV5-1	NA	NA	CASSLGLLSGNHLNYGYTF	TGCGCCAGCAGCTTGGGTCTGTTGTCAGGCAACCACCTCAACTATGGCTACACCTTC